This T cell receptor beta chain was sequenced during a study of T cell responses to AZD1222 COVID-19 vaccine. General study points: CD4 TCRs covered the whole spike, strongest at regions 160-218 and 743-854. The study identified only 6 or 7 AZD1222 recipients as seropositive at baseline. Donors were chiefly white British, with a greater number of females, and clonal diversity was perhaps underestimated.

Per germline, CDR1 SGHNT and CDR2 YYREEE (reference sequence). The CDR3 has 16 amino acids. V lost 0 bases to trimming and J lost 2 bases; unmatched junction nucleotides: 6. Libraries were prepared by immunoSEQ multiplex PCR; TCRdb keeps only in-frame clonotypes and omits some of them. The profile shows roughly 85,000 clones, 70% to 90% of them singletons. Points on this clone: Its antigen remains unknown.

The source is an adult in good health. Sequencing used peripheral blood, obtained on day 0 of MenACWY control vaccination. This chain links TRBV5-4 with TRBJ2-7; 9 nucleotides line up with TRBD2. DNA for the CDR3: TGTGCCAGCAGCTTGGAGGGCGGGGGGGTTCCCTACGAGCAGTACTTC. Residues: CASSLEGGGVPYEQYF.